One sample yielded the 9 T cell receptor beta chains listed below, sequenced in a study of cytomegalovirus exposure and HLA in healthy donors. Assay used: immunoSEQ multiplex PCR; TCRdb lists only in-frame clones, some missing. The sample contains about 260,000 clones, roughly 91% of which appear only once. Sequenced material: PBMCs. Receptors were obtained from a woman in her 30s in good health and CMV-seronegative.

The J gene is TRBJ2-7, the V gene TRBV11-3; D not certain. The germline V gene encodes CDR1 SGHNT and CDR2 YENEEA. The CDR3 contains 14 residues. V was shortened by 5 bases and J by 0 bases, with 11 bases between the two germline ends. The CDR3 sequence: CASSLLNISYEQYF. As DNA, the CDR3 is TGTGCCAGCAGCCTATTGAACATCTCCTACGAGCAGTACTTC.

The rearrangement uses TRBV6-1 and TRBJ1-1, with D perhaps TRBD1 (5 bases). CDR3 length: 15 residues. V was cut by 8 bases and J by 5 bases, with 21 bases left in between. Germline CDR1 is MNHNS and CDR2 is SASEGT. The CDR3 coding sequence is TGTGCCAGCCCTGCCGCGTCCTGGGAGGGGACTGAAGCTTTCTTT. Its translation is CASPAASWEGTEAFF.

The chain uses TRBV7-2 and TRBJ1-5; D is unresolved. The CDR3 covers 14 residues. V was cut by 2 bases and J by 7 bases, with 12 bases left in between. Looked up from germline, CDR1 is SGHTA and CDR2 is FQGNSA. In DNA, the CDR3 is TGTGCCAGCAGCTTACGTGTAGGGAACCAGCCCCAGCATTTT. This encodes CASSLRVGNQPQHF.

The CDR3 coding sequence is TGTGCCAGCAGCTTATTCGACAGTAACACTGAAGCTTTCTTT. Translated, it gives CASSLFDSNTEAFF. The genes are TRBV11-1 and TRBJ1-1, with a tentative D call TRBD1 (5 bases). The germline CDR1 and CDR2 sequences are SGHAT and FQDESV (reference sequence). This CDR3 spans 14 amino acids. The V gene lost 2 bases and the J gene lost 2 bases, with 9 bases spanning the gap.

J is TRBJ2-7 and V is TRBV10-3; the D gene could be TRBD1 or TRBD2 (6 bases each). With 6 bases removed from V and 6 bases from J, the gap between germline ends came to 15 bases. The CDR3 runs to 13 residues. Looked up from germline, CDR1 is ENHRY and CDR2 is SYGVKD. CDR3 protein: CAIRAGGASEQYF. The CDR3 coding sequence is TGTGCCATCAGGGCCGGGGGCGCGTCCGAGCAGTACTTC.

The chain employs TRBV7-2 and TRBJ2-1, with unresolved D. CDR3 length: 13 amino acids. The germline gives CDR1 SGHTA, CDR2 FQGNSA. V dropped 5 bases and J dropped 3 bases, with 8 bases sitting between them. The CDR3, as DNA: TGTGCCAGCAGCCCCCAATACTACAATGAGCAGTTCTTC. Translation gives CASSPQYYNEQFF.

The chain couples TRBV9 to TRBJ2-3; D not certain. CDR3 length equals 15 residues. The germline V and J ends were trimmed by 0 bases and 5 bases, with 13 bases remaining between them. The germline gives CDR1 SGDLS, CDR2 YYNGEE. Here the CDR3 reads CASSVVAVAGDTQYF. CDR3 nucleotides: TGTGCCAGCAGCGTAGTAGCAGTTGCCGGAGATACGCAGTATTTT.

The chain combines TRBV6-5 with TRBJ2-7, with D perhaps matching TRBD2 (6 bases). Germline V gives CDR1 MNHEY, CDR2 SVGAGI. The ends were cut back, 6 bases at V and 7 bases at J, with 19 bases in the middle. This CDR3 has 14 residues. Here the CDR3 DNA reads TGTGCCAGCAGCGTCGGGACTGGGGCTAGGGAGCAGTACTTC. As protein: CASSVGTGAREQYF.

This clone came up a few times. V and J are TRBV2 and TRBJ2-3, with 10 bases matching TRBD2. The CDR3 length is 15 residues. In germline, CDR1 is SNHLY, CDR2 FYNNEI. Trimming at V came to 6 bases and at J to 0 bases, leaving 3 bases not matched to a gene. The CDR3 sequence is CASSTSGASTDTQYF. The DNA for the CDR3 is TGTGCCAGCAGCACTAGCGGGGCTAGCACAGATACGCAGTATTTT.